The TCR beta chain described here comes from a study of cytomegalovirus exposure and HLA in healthy donors. Points from the study as a whole: In vitro experiments confirmed that three CMV-associated chains were specific for CMV antigens. The study flagged fewer than 200 TCR beta chains as cytomegalovirus-associated. The study reported that TCR beta sequences accurately predicted HLA-A and HLA-B alleles in most subjects.

Healthy bone marrow donors made up the donors. A multiplex PCR was run with 60 Vbeta primers and 13 Jbeta primers. Libraries were prepared by immunoSEQ multiplex PCR; TCRdb keeps only in-frame clonotypes and omits some of them. The sample yields fewer than 140,000 clones, around three quarters seen once. Losses at the gene ends were 3 bases for V and 8 bases for J; bases not matched to a gene: 7. Germline CDR1 SGHRS, CDR2 YFSETQ. This CDR3 spans 15 amino acids. The table lists this clone with a count of one. Its target is unknown. This TCR was recovered from a boy between 10 and 17 years old in good health and CMV-seronegative. Sequencing was carried out using PBMCs. This chain joins TRBV5-1 and TRBJ2-1; 11 bases fit TRBD1. As DNA, the CDR3 is TGCGCCAGCAGCTGGGGACAGGGGGTATACTATGAGCAGTTCTTC. It codes for CASSWGQGVYYEQFF.